This TCR beta chain comes out of a study of cytomegalovirus exposure and HLA in healthy donors (dated by TCRdb to 2016 to 2017). Study-level background: An earlier analysis of roughly 500 of the donors reported 250 to 300 Gb of sequence data and 117 million unique TCR beta sequences obtained from around 170 million T cells. All discovery cohort repertoires had been generated on a single sequencing platform. A later analysis re-examined previously published TCR beta repertoires from around 670 donors and added high-resolution HLA genotyping to investigate patterns of TCR occurrence. The number of typed donors differed by locus: roughly 629-630 for A, B, C, DRB1 and DQB1; 500 to 550 for DQA1; 606 for DPA1; and approximately 450 for DPB1. The study aimed to test whether signatures of past pathogen exposure could be identified by cataloging public T cell receptors. Approximately 300 gigabases of sequencing data and around 90 million unique TCR sequences made up an early release that covered 640 HLA-typed donors. High-throughput TCR immunosequencing, statistical association of individual TCRs with disease status, and machine learning were combined to predict cytomegalovirus infection status. Rather than using new phenotypic data, the later analysis identified candidate immune exposures from TCR beta sequences and from how often those sequences occurred across donors. The genetic ancestry cluster associated with self-reported Caucasian donors included over 80% of the 350 to 500 genotyped donors. Using immunosequencing, the study profiled T cell repertoires from about 610 subjects and related those repertoires to cytomegalovirus serostatus. Genome-wide SNP genotypes for about 65% of the 666 donors were used in a later genetic analysis, which treated that subset as a discovery cohort. Donor age, sex, ethnicity and CMV serostatus were compiled together with the repertoire data. Among roughly 400 genotyped donors of the cohort, an average of 235,054 unique TCR beta nucleotide sequences were sequenced per donor, roughly 18% of them non-productive. A separate validation cohort of 100 to 150 different subjects was used in addition to the approximately 610-subject first cohort. Several DR-DQ haplotypes were treated as single units for association and clustering because of strong linkage in the cohort. An earlier analysis of roughly 600 of the donors used high-throughput TCR beta sequencing to judge whether each TCR beta V gene segment behaved as functional or pseudogenic. HLA typing included class I and class II loci at four-digit resolution.

Library preparation employed the immunoSEQ multiplex PCR assay. A mixture of 60 forward primers for TCR Vbeta segments and 13 reverse primers for TCR Jbeta segments was used in the multiplex PCR. The CDR3 region of rearranged TCR beta genes was amplified from genomic DNA by a multiplex PCR assay. Amplified TCR beta libraries were sequenced as 87-base-pair reads on the Illumina HiSeq System. Per the authors' processing: Across the 640 or so repertoires, a later analysis counted tens of millions of unique TCR beta chains, some 11 million of which were shared by at least two donors. A nearest-neighbor algorithm error-corrected the raw reads and collapsed the reads into unique sequences, merging closely related sequences to remove PCR and sequencing errors. V, D and J gene segments were assigned by aligning CDR3 sequences to IMGT reference sequences. Each retained sequence needed at least a six-nucleotide match to both a V gene segment and a J gene segment. Rearrangements were called productive when the CDR3 lacked stop codons and stayed in frame with V and J; all others were non-productive. CDR3 was defined according to IMGT convention as the region running from the second conserved V-encoded cysteine to the conserved J-encoded phenylalanine. Sequences without an unambiguous match to a single V gene segment were excluded from the earlier analysis of several hundred of the donors. In an earlier analysis of approximately 500 of the donors, a V segment was called functional when productive rearrangements were above 56.7%, and segregating when the standard deviation between donors exceeded 5%. To diagnose cytomegalovirus status from the catalog of TCR beta chain sequences, a statistical classification framework was built. A later analysis assigned V and J genes by comparing TCR nucleotide sequences with IMGT/GENE-DB human TR gene sequences. Using the TCRdist pipeline, a later analysis assigned CDR3 sequences along with most-parsimonious VDJ recombination scenarios. A later analysis defined each TCR beta chain by its CDR3 amino acid sequence plus V-gene family, and excluded reads lacking a unique V-gene family. A later analysis removed nearly 600 highly shared, low-generation-probability nucleotide sequences to deal with suspected cross-contamination and a sequencing artifact. In a later analysis, a clonal expansion index for each public chain was calculated from normalized within-repertoire ranks of inferred template counts. A later analysis computed generation probabilities with a VDJ recombination model fitted to out-of-frame rearrangements, and checked the results against IGoR. Hypergeometric tests were used in a later analysis to score TCR-TCR, TCR-HLA and TCR-CMV co-occurrence, with a repertoire-size bias correction applied to the TCR pairs. A later analysis estimated false discovery rates by permuting HLA or CMV assignments 20 times. In a later analysis, co-occurring TCRs were grouped using DBSCAN, with TCRdist sequence similarity added in when clustering inside HLA-allele-positive subsets. For co-occurrence clustering, repertoires with fewer than 30,000 or more than 120,000 public chains were excluded, along with several repertoires with anomalous nucleotide sharing. TCRdb took over this immuneACCESS table, retaining in-frame rearrangements with V and J assigned. Such tables are incomplete; in checked studies, under half of the missing clones stem from an unresolved V gene, and the remainder is unexplained. That table gives V, J and clone size, and the DNA gave D and trimming. The sample contains 100,000 to 150,000 clones, around 78% of them found a single time. The ten largest account for roughly 1.8% of the sample.

In regard to this clone: Its antigen specificity is not known. Nothing much larger sits one base from this clone, and base qualities are not available.

The cohort was made up of approximately 700 healthy bone marrow donors. At the time of sampling, every cohort member was nominally healthy, though immune exposures that went unrecorded were likely present. The donor was CMV seronegative and belonged to the group of 352 seronegative cohort members. A peripheral blood sample was collected from each donor, and TCR beta sequencing was performed on peripheral blood mononuclear cells. Genomic DNA extraction from the blood cell samples was performed with the Qiagen DNeasy Blood Extraction Kit. Summary of the overall study and its limitations: CMV serostatus was the only immune exposure information available for the cohort. The classifier was reported to diagnose cytomegalovirus status with high specificity and sensitivity in both the original cohort and the validation cohort. In a later analysis, 16,951 TCR beta sequences were associated with specific HLA alleles at a false discovery rate of 0.05. According to the authors, the approach could potentially be generalized to other disease states and immunological phenotypes. A group of highly shared sequence variants was considered likely to be a technical artifact of the sequencing pipeline. Roughly uniform sequencing depth across donors was assumed in presence/absence analyses, although this assumption may not hold. Compared with the approximately 670-donor mean, donors in an Asian-associated ancestry cluster had fewer N-insertions in productive TCRs, according to a later genetic analysis. Linkage disequilibrium might explain the correlated functional status among segregating V segments, but an unknown experimental factor could not be ruled out. Assigning TCR associations to individual alleles was difficult when HLA alleles, especially DR and DQ, strongly co-occurred. In a later analysis, HLA-associated TCR beta chains showed more clonal expansion and lower generation probabilities than non-associated chains that were equally common. A later analysis found that most CMV-associated TCR beta chains appeared HLA-restricted, with HLA associations seemingly driven largely by CMV exposure. Some IMGT-functional V segments, including TRBV6-2 and TRBV6-3, could not be told apart with the 87-base-pair reads, so those segments were excluded. A further reported finding was that TCR beta sequences accurately predicted the HLA-A and HLA-B alleles for most subjects in the first cohort. The cohort was sequenced for TCR beta chains only, and without alpha or paired-chain data the features that could be detected were limited. In vitro tests confirmed that a few of the cytomegalovirus-associated TCR beta chains recognize cytomegalovirus antigens. A total of 150 to 200 TCR beta chains were listed by the study as associated with cytomegalovirus. In a later genetic analysis, a missense DCLRE1C variant was associated with V-gene and J-gene trimming of TCR beta chains, and the association was replicated in an independent cohort. A later analysis found that TCR association rates varied across HLA loci, with DRB1 alleles showing the most associated TCRs and HLA-C alleles the fewest. In an earlier analysis of approximately 600 of the donors, most TCR beta V segments were observed in productive rearrangements about 87% or about 30% of the time, broadly matching IMGT annotations. Because HLA typing was unavailable for some donors at each locus, only the typed subset was used in association tests. According to a later analysis, parvovirus B19, influenza, CMV and Epstein-Barr virus appeared linked to several top co-occurrence clusters. Because counts were too low, under 20 rarely observed V segments, including chromosome 9 orphons, were left out of the earlier analysis of several hundred of the donors. Most TCR sequences were seen in very few donors, while some public TCRs were found in many individuals.

V and J are trimmed by 5 bases and 1 base, and the gene matches miss 4 bases of the junction. From the cysteine through the phenylalanine, the CDR3 covers 15 amino acids. CDR3 DNA only is kept here, 45 bases in frame from base 1. CDR1 SGHTA and CDR2 FQGNSA are derived from the germline V gene. This receptor was obtained from a woman between 50 and 59 years old in good health and CMV-seronegative. The sequence is built from TRBV7-2 and TRBJ2-7, with 11 central nucleotides matching TRBD2. The sample was PBMCs. The base sequence is TGTGCCAGCAGCACCACTAGCGGGAGTTCCTACGAGCAGTACTTC. Translated, it gives CASSTTSGSSYEQYF.